Each of the 15 T cell receptor beta chains below was sequenced from the same sample in a study of OX40 agonist ivuxolimab in advanced cancers. Library preparation employed the immunoSEQ multiplex PCR assay. The table comes from immuneACCESS by way of TCRdb, which keeps in-frame sequences with V and J called. Part of the clones is missing from these tables; in studies checked, under half for an unresolved V gene and the rest for unknown reasons. Counted in this sample were 63,000 or so clones; about 86% of them appeared once. The top ten clonotypes cover about 2.1% of the sample. The sample was CD4+ or CD8+ T cells sorted from blood, taken in a trial of the OX40 agonist ivuxolimab. The receptors shown here come from an adult with an advanced solid tumor such as melanoma, head and neck, liver or kidney cancer.

The chain recombines TRBV4-3 with TRBJ1-1, with no clear D. From germline, CDR1 is LGHNA and CDR2 YSLEER. V lost 1 base to trimming and J lost 0 bases, with 21 bases between them. The CDR3 is 19 amino acids. The chain's CDR3 is CASSQGAPGTVWMNTEAFF. The CDR3 nucleotides read TGCGCCAGCAGCCAAGGGGCCCCGGGAACAGTGTGGATGAACACTGAAGCTTTCTTT.

The J gene is TRBJ1-2, the V gene TRBV14; D not resolved. This CDR3 is 13 amino acids long. The ends were cut back, 1 base at V and 7 bases at J, with 10 bases in the middle. Looked up from germline, CDR1 is SGHDN and CDR2 is FVKESK. CDR3 in amino acids: CASSQASVSGYTF. DNA of the CDR3: TGTGCCAGCAGCCAAGCCTCAGTGAGTGGCTACACCTTC.

The J gene is TRBJ1-1, the V gene TRBV19; D not certain. This CDR3 comprises 13 residues. The germline V gene encodes CDR1 LNHDA and CDR2 SQIVND (reference sequence). Trimming left V 4 bases short and J 5 bases short, with 11 bases between. The CDR3 DNA is TGTGCCAGTAGTACCGTCTCGGGGACTGAAGCTTTCTTT. Its translation is CASSTVSGTEAFF.

The chain links TRBV5-6 to TRBJ1-2; D remains unclear. The CDR3 sequence is 14 residues long. Germline V gene lookup returns CDR1 SGHDT and CDR2 YYEEEE. V dropped 1 base and J dropped 4 bases, with 11 bases sitting between them. This CDR3 is CASSLRNSPYGYTF. CDR3 in DNA: TGTGCCAGCAGCTTGAGGAACAGTCCCTATGGCTACACCTTC. Together with reference TRBV5-6 and TRBJ1-2, the CDR3 gives the full variable domain: DAGVTQSPTHLIKTRGQQVTLRCSPKSGHDTVSWYQQALGQGPQFIFQYYEEEERQRGNFPDRFSGHQFPNYSSELNVNALLLGDSALYLCASSLRNSPYGYTFGSGTRLTVV.

The DNA of the CDR3 is TGTGCCAGTAGTACCGGGACAGGTCAAGGCTACACCTTC. Translated: CASSTGTGQGYTF. The genes are TRBV19 and TRBJ1-2, with 8 bases lining up with TRBD1. In germline, CDR1 is LNHDA, CDR2 SQIVND (reference sequence). Unmatched junction bases numbered 6, after V lost 4 bases and J lost 8 bases. The CDR3 spans 13 residues.

This chain connects TRBV15 to TRBJ2-1; 11 nucleotides line up with TRBD2. This CDR3 contains 15 residues. The trim removed 9 bases at V and 8 bases at J, leaving 12 bases unmatched. The germline CDR1 and CDR2 sequences are LNHNV and YYDKDF (reference sequence). CDR3 protein: CATSVPSGGWHEQFF. CDR3 DNA: TGTGCCACTAGTGTTCCTAGCGGGGGGTGGCATGAGCAGTTCTTC.

The chain combines TRBV29-1 with TRBJ2-7, with TRBD1 matching 10 bases. CDR3 length: 12 amino acids. Looked up from germline, CDR1 is SQVTM and CDR2 is ANQGSEA. V gave up 6 bases and J gave up 7 bases; unmatched junction bases: 6. As DNA, the CDR3 is TGCAGCGTCCGGGACAGGGGCGTGGAGCAGTACTTC. It codes for CSVRDRGVEQYF.

The chain recombines TRBV7-8 with TRBJ2-4; D perhaps matches TRBD1 (5 bases). From germline, CDR1 is SGHVS and CDR2 FQNEAQ. Trimming took off 4 bases at V and 4 bases at J, with 20 bases between the two ends. This CDR3 is 17 amino acids long. Here the CDR3 DNA reads TGTGCCAGCAGCTCCGGATCTAGGGGATTTAATAAAAACATTCAGTACTTC. Residues: CASSSGSRGFNKNIQYF.

The CDR3 DNA follows: TGTGCCAGCAGTCTCAGGGGACTAGCGTCGGAGACCCAGTACTTC. Amino acid sequence: CASSLRGLASETQYF. The chain couples TRBV9 to TRBJ2-5; the match to TRBD2 covers 10 bases. The V gene's germline CDR1 is SGDLS and CDR2 YYNGEE. V shed 5 bases, J shed 5 bases, and the junction held 9 bases outside the gene matches. CDR3 size: 15 residues.

V gene TRBV19 combines with J gene TRBJ2-7; perhaps TRBD2 as D (6 bases). CDR1 and CDR2 from the germline V gene are LNHDA and SQIVND (reference sequence). V dropped 1 base and J dropped 6 bases, with 10 bases sitting between them. This CDR3 spans 13 amino acids. This chain's CDR3 is CASSIGAGTEQYF. The DNA for the CDR3 is TGTGCCAGTAGTATAGGGGCGGGGACCGAGCAGTACTTC.

J is TRBJ2-3 and V is TRBV5-1; D is unresolved. Germline CDR1 and CDR2: SGHRS and YFSETQ. Trimming took 2 bases from V and 0 from J, leaving 1 base between them. CDR3 length equals 12 residues. This CDR3 is CASSLSTDTQYF. The CDR3 DNA reads TGCGCCAGCAGCTTAAGCACAGATACGCAGTATTTT.

The rearrangement joins TRBV2 to TRBJ1-3; weak D call: TRBD1 (6 bases). Per the germline V gene, CDR1 is SNHLY and CDR2 is FYNNEI. The CDR3 length is 14 residues. The ends were cut back, 5 bases at V and 6 bases at J, with 14 bases in the middle. CDR3 loop: CASSSQGGANTIYF. The CDR3 region has the DNA TGTGCCAGCAGTTCACAAGGGGGGGCAAACACCATATATTTT.

This clone was observed a single time. The gene calls are TRBV19 and TRBJ2-7; a weak D match, TRBD1 (6 bases). V shed 5 bases and J shed 4 bases, with 15 bases lying between them. The germline V gene has CDR1 LNHDA and CDR2 SQIVND (reference sequence). The CDR3 totals 14 residues. CDR3 in DNA: TGTGCCAGTAGTGTTAGGGGGTTCGGATACGAGCAGTACTTC. It encodes CASSVRGFGYEQYF.

The chain links TRBV10-3 to TRBJ2-7; tentative D call: TRBD2 (5 bases). Between the trimmed V and J ends, which lost 3 bases and 5 bases, there was a span of 14 bases. From germline, CDR1 is ENHRY and CDR2 SYGVKD. This CDR3 spans 14 amino acids. CDR3 coding DNA: TGTGCCATCAGTGATCTGGGCGAGGGCCACGAGCAGTACTTC. Encoded protein: CAISDLGEGHEQYF.

V gene TRBV4-1 combines with J gene TRBJ2-5, with D tentatively TRBD1 or TRBD2 (6 bases each). Germline assignment: CDR1 MGHRA and CDR2 YSYEKL. The CDR3 runs to 16 residues. V lost 4 bases, J lost 5 bases, and 20 bases lay in between. CDR3 in DNA: TGCGCCAGCAGCCGCGGGACACTGGGCGGTCGGGAGACCCAGTACTTC. Its protein product is CASSRGTLGGRETQYF.